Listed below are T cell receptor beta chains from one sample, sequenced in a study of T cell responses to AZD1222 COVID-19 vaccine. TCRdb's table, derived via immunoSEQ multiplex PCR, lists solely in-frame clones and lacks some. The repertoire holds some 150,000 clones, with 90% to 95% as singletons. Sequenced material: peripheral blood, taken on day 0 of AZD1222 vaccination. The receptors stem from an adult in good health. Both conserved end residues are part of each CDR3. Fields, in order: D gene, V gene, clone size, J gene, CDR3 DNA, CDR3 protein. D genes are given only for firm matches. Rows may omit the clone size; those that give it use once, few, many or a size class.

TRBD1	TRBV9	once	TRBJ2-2	TGTGCCAGCAGCATATTTGACAGGGGGCGCGACGGGGAGCTGTTTTTT	CASSIFDRGRDGELFF
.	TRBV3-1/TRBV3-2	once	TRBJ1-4	TGTGCCAGCAGCCAAGATAAGGGGACACCCATTACAACTAATGAAAAACTGTTTTTT	CASSQDKGTPITTNEKLFF
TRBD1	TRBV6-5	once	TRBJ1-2	TGTGCCAGCAGTAGACAGGGGGCTCTGTATGGCTACACCTTC	CASSRQGALYGYTF
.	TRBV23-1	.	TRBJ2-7	TGCGCCAGCAGTCAATCGAGGGCGGGACAGAAGACCTACGAGCAGTACTTC	CASSQSRAGQKTYEQYF
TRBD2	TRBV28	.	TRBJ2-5	TGTGCCAGCAGCATCCGGTGGGAGGGTGGCAGAGAGACCCAGTACTTC	CASSIRWEGGRETQYF
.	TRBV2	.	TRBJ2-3	TGTGCCAGCACCTTGGGGCCCCACACAGATACGCAGTATTTT	CASTLGPHTDTQYF
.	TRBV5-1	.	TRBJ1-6	TGCGCCAGCAGCCCCCGTGGATCGAGCTCCTATAATTCACCCCTCCACTTT	CASSPRGSSSYNSPLHF
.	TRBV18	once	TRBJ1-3	TGTGCCAGCTCACCGAGTTACAGGGCATCACTAGGAAACACCATATATTTT	CASSPSYRASLGNTIYF
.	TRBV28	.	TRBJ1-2	TGTGCCAGCAGTCGGGGATATGATGGCTACACCTTC	CASSRGYDGYTF
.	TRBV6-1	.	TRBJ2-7	TGTGCCAGCAGTGGTTTGTCTGGGACCGCTCTAAGGGAGCAGTACTTC	CASSGLSGTALREQYF
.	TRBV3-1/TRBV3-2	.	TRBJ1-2	TGTGCCAGCAGCCAAGATCGGGTCCGGACCCATGGCTACACCTTC	CASSQDRVRTHGYTF
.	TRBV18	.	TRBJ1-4	TGTGCCAGCTCTCCCCAGACTGGGGAGGAAAAACTGTTTTTT	CASSPQTGEEKLFF
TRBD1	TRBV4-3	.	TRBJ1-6	TGCGCCAGCAGCCCGACGGGACAGGGGGCCTATAATTCACCCCTCCACTTT	CASSPTGQGAYNSPLHF
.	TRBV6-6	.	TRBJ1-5	TGTGCCAGCAGTTATTTGGGGGCGAGCAATCAGCCCCAGCATTTT	CASSYLGASNQPQHF
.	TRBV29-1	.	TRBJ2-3	TGCAGCGCTGCAGGGGATGCGGATACGCAGTATTTT	CSAAGDADTQYF
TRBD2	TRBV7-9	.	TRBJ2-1	TGTGCCAGCAGTCGGACTAGCGACAATGAGCAGTTCTTC	CASSRTSDNEQFF
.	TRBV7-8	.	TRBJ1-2	TGTGCCAGCAGCTTAGGGGGCTTTAGGAATGGCTACACCTTC	CASSLGGFRNGYTF
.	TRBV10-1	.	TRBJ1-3	TGCGCCAGCAGTGCTTCTCGGACAGAGAGCTCTGGAAACACCATATATTTT	CASSASRTESSGNTIYF
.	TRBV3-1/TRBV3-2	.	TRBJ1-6	TGTGCCAGCAGCCAACAGGTCTGGGATTCACCCCTCCACTTT	CASSQQVWDSPLHF
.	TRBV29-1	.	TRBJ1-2	TGCAGCGTTGATTTGGACAGCTATGGCTACACCTTC	CSVDLDSYGYTF
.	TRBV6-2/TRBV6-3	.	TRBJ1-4	TGTGCCAGCAGTTACTCACGTCAAGCGTTTTTT	CASSYSRQAFF
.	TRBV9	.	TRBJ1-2	TGTGCCAGCAGCAAGGGCCCCTCGCCGGGCTACACCTTC	CASSKGPSPGYTF
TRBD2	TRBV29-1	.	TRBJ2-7	TGCAGCGTTGAAGGTGGCGGGGGAGACCCCTACGAGCAGTACTTC	CSVEGGGGDPYEQYF
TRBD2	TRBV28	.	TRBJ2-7	TGTGCCAGCAGTTTAAGTTTACTAGCGGGGGAATACGAGCAGTACTTC	CASSLSLLAGEYEQYF
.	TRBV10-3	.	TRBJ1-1	TGTGCCATCAGTGTTGGGACTAACACTGAAGCTTTCTTT	CAISVGTNTEAFF